This T cell receptor (beta chain) was found in a study of PD-1 blockade in classical Hodgkin lymphoma. Turning to the study itself: Patients were administered nivolumab (3 mg/kg intravenously) every 2 weeks. The study's findings and limits: The authors excluded patients who started nivolumab under 1 year after ASCT. A reduction in baseline TCR diversity was reportedly seen in newly diagnosed patients relative to healthy donors. Prior to therapy, complete responders displayed diversity much like that of newly diagnosed patients.

The CDR3 contains 11 residues. CDR1 DFQATT and CDR2 SNEGSKA come from the germline V gene (reference sequence). This clone has a single count. Its antigen is undetermined. Every patient had relapsed following autologous stem cell transplantation, and cohorts differed in brentuximab vedotin exposure. Method: immunoSEQ multiplex PCR; TCRdb's copy keeps in-frame clones and lacks some. The top ten clones hold around 23% of a sample with about 10,000 clones, about 75% of them seen once. The starting material was peripheral blood mononuclear cells (PBMCs), obtained at baseline. The chain combines TRBV20-1 with TRBJ2-5; D is uncertain. The end of the DNA is better explained by TRBJ2-7, so the J call may be wrong. The TCR sequence derives from a human donor with classical Hodgkin lymphoma. CDR3 residues: CSARVSSEQYF. The DNA for the CDR3 is TGCAGTGCTAGAGTTTCAAGCGAGCAGTACTTC.